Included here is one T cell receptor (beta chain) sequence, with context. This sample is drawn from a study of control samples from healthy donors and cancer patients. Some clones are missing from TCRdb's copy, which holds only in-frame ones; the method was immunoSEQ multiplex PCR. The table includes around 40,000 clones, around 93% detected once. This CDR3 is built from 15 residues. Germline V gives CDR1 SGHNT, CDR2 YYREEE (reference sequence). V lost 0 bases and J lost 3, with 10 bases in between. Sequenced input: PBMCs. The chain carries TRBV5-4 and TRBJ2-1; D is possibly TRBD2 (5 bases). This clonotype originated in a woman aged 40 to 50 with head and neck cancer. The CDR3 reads CASSLVGEGYNEQFF. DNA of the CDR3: TGTGCCAGCAGCTTGGTTGGAGAGGGCTACAATGAGCAGTTCTTC.